This T cell receptor (beta chain) was profiled in a study of T cells in Graves' hyperthyroidism and ophthalmopathy. Study-wide points: Most thyroid clonotypes with frequency above 0.001 were detected in blood.

Authors of the study amplified TCR beta CDR3 regions from RNA transcripts. The TCR CDR3 first-round RT-PCR relied on the HTBI primer set. From the multiplex PCR reads, TCRdb called clonotypes with MiXCR, one entry per CDR3 protein. The table lists a few hundred thousand distinct CDR3 sequences, approximately 14% of them singletons. This clonotype was seen at least ten times. What it binds is not known. For Graves' hyperthyroidism to be stable, ophthalmopathy could not progress within 18 months. Patients were excluded for uncontrolled infection, other autoimmune disease, pregnancy or lactation. Based on clinical symptoms, serum thyroxine and TRAb, thyroid ultrasound and orbital computed tomography, diagnoses were reached. The receptor comes from a woman aged 18-29 years with Graves' hyperthyroidism. Sequencing input: blood.

The CDR3 here is CASSQPGTGSSYGYTF. CDR3 in DNA: TGTGCCAGCTCACAACCCGGGACAGGTTCATCCTATGGCTACACCTTC. The chain has TRBV18 and TRBJ1-2; 8 positions agree with TRBD1. Germline CDR1 KGHSH, CDR2 LQKENI. The ends lost 4 bases at V and 4 bases at J; junction bases unmatched: 11. The CDR3 spans 16 residues.